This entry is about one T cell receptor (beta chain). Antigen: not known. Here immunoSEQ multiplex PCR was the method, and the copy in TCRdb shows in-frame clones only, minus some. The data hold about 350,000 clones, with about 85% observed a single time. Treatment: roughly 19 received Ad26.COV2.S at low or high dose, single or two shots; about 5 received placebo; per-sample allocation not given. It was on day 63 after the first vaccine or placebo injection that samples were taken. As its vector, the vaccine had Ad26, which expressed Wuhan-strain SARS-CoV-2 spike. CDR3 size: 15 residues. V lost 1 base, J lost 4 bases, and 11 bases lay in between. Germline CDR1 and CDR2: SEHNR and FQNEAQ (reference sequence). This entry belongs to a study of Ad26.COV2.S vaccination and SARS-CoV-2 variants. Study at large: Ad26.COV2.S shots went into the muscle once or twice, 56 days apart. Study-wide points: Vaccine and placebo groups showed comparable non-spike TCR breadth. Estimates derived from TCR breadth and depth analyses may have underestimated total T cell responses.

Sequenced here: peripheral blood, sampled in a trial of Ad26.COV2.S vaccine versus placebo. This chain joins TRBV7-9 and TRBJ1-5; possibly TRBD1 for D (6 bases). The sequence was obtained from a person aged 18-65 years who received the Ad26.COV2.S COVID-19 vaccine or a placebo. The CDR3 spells CASSLGSTGNQPQHF. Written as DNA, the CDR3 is TGTGCCAGCAGCTTAGGGTCTACAGGGAATCAGCCCCAGCATTTT.